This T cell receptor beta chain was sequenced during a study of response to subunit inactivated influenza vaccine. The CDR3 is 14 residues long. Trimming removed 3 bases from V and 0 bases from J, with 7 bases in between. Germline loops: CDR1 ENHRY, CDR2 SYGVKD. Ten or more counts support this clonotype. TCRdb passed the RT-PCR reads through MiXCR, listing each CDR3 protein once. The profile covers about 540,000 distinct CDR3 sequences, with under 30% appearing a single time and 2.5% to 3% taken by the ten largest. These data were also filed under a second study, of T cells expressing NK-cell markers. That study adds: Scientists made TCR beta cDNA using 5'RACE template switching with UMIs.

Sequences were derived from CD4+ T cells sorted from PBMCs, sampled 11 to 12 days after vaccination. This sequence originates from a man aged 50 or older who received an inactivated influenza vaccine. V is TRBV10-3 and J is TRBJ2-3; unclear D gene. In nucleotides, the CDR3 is TGTGCCATCAGTGATCCCACAAGCACAGATACGCAGTATTTT. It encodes CAISDPTSTDTQYF.